The next 4 T cell receptor beta chains were all read from a single sample in a study of T cell repertoires in cytomegalovirus infection. MiXCR was run by TCRdb on the reads, yielding one entry per CDR3 protein. The data show some 180,000 distinct CDR3 sequences, with 8% to 10% seen just once and about 4.6% held by the top ten. Sequenced: PBMCs. The receptors derive from a human donor in good health (CMV status not recorded). Some clones in this sample may be carry-over from other donors' samples.

This clonotype was seen many times. The chain has TRBV28 and TRBJ1-1; no definite D call. The V gene's germline CDR1 is MDHEN and CDR2 SYDVKM. Trimming cost V 2 bases and J 1 base, with 11 bases left between them. This CDR3 is 15 amino acids long. The CDR3 region is CASSLVSPGNTEAFF. The CDR3 region has the DNA TGTGCCAGCAGTTTAGTGAGCCCGGGGAACACTGAAGCTTTCTTT. Full variable domain (missing parts from reference TRBV28 and TRBJ1-1): DVKVTQSSRYLVKRTGEKVFLECVQDMDHENMFWYRQDPGLGLRLIYFSYDVKMKEKGDIPEGYSVSREKKERFSLILESASTNQTSMYLCASSLVSPGNTEAFFGQGTRLTVV.

This clonotype appeared a few times. The chain links TRBV20-1 to TRBJ2-3, with 8 bases that match TRBD2. The CDR3 loop spans 16 amino acids. The V segment lost 5 bases and the J segment 3 bases; nucleotides outside the gene matches: 13. Germline V gene lookup returns CDR1 DFQATT and CDR2 SNEGSKA (reference sequence). CDR3 protein: CSAGRLASFGTDTQYF. The CDR3 DNA reads as TGCAGTGCTGGTCGACTAGCGTCCTTCGGGACAGATACGCAGTATTTT.

This clonotype has more than one count but fewer than ten. The V call is TRBV20-1, the J call TRBJ1-1; D not resolved. Germline assignment: CDR1 DFQATT and CDR2 SNEGSKA (reference sequence). With 3 bases removed from V and 0 bases from J, the gap between germline ends came to 8 bases. CDR3 length: 13 residues. The CDR3 region has the DNA TGCAGTGCTAGTCGAACTATGAACACTGAAGCTTTCTTT. This codes for CSASRTMNTEAFF.

There are many counts of this clonotype. Relative to the germline gene, one junction end is altered; a read error may explain this. The chain couples TRBV7-9 to TRBJ1-2, with D possibly matching TRBD1 (6 bases). Germline CDR1 is SEHNR and CDR2 is FQNEAQ (reference sequence). The CDR3 runs to 10 residues. Here the CDR3 DNA reads TGTGCCAGCGGGCCAGGGGTCCGCTACTTC. Translation: CASGPGVRYF.